This T cell receptor beta chain comes out of a study of T cell responses to AZD1222 COVID-19 vaccine. The table came from immunoSEQ multiplex PCR; TCRdb's copy has only in-frame clones and leaves some out. The table records 85,000 to 90,000 clones, about 90% of them present only once. The TCR originated in an adult in good health. Specimen: peripheral blood, collected on day 0 of MenACWY control vaccination.

In DNA form, the CDR3 reads TGTGCCAGCAGCCAAGATTCTGGGACAACTGAAAAACTGTTTTTT. Protein sequence: CASSQDSGTTEKLFF. This rearrangement joins TRBV3-1 (or the pseudogene TRBV3-2) to TRBJ1-4; TRBD1 might be the D (6 bases). The V end was cut by 0 bases, the J end by 7 bases, with 12 bases between. Germline V CDR1 and CDR2: LGHDT, YNNKEL (reference sequence). The CDR3 sequence is 15 residues long.